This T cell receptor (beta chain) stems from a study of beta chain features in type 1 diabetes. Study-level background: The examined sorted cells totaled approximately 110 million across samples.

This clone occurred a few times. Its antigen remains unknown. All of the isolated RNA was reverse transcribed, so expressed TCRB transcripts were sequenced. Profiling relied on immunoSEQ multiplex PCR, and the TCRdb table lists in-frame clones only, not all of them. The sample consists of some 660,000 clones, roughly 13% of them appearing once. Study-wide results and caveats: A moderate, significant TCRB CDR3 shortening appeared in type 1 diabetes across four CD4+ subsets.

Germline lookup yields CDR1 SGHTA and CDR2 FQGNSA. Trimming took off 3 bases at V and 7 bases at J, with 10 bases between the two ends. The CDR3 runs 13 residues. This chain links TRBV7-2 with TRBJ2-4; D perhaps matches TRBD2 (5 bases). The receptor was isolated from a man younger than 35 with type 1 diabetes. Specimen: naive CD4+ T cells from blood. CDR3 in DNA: TGTGCCAGCAGCTTCCGGGATTCGAACATTCAGTACTTC. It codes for CASSFRDSNIQYF.